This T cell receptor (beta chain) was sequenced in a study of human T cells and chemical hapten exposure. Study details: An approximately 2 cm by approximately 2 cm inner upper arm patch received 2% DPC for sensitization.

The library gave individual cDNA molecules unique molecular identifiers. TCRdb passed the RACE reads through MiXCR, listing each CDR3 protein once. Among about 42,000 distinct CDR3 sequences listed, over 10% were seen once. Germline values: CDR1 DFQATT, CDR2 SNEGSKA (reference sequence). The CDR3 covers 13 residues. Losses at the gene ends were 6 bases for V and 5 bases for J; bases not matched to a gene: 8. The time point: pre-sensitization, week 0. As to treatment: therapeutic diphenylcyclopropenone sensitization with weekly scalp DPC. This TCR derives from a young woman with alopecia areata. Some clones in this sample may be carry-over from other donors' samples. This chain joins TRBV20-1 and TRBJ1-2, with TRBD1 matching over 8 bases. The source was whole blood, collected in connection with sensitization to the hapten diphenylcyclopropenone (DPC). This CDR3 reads CSATGQDSYGYTF. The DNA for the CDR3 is TGCAGTGCCACGGGACAGGATTCGTATGGCTACACCTTC.